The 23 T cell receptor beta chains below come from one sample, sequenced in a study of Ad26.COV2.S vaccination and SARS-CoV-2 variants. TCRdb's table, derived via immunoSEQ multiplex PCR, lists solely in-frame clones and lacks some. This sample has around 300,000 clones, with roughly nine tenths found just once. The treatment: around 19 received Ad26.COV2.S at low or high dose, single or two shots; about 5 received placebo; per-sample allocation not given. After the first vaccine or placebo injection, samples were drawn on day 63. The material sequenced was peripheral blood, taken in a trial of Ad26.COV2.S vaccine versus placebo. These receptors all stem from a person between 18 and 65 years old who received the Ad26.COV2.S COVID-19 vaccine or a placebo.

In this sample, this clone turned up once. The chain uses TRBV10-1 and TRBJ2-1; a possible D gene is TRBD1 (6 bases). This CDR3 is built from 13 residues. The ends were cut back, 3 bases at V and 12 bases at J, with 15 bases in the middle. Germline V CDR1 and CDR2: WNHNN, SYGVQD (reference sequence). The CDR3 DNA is TGCGCCAGCAGTGACTTTCAAGGGGGTATGCAGTTCTTC. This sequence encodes CASSDFQGGMQFF.

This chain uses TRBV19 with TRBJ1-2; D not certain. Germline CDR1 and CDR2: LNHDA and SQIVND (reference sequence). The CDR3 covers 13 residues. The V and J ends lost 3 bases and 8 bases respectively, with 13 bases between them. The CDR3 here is CASSILPGEGYTF. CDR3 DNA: TGTGCCAGTAGTATTCTTCCAGGAGAGGGCTACACCTTC.

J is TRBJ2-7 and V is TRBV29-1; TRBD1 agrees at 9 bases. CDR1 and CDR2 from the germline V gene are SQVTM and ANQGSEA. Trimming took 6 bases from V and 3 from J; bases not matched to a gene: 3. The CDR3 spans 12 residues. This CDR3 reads CSVGTGNYEQYF. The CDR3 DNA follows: TGCAGCGTCGGGACAGGGAACTACGAGCAGTACTTC.

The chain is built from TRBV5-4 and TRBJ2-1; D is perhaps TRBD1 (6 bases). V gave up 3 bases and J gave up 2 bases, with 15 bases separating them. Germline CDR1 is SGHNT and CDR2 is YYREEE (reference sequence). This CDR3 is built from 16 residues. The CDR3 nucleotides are TGTGCCAGCAGCTCCCCCGGGACATTTCCCTACAATGAGCAGTTCTTC. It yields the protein CASSSPGTFPYNEQFF.

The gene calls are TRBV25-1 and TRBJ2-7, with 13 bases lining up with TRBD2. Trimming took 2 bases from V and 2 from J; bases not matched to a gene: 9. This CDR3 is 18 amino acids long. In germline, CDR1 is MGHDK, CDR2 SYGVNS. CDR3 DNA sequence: TGTGCCAGCAGTGAAACTAGCGGGAGGGCCTGGACCCCCTACGAGCAGTACGTC. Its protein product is CASSETSGRAWTPYEQYV.

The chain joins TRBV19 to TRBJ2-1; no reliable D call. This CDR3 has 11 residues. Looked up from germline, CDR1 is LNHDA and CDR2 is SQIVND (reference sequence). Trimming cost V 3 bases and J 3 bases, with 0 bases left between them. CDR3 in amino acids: CASSIYNEQFF. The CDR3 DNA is TGTGCCAGTAGTATCTACAATGAGCAGTTCTTC.

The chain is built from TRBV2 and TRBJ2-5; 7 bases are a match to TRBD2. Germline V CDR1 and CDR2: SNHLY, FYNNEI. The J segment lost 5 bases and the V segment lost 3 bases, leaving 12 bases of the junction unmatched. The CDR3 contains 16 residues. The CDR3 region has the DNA TGTGCCAGCAGTGACCGGGTACTAGCGATTGGGGAGACCCAGTACTTC. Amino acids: CASSDRVLAIGETQYF.

The chain's CDR3 is CASTNQGYEQYF. In DNA, the CDR3 is TGTGCCAGCACCAACCAGGGATACGAGCAGTACTTC. V and J are TRBV12-3 or TRBV12-4 and TRBJ2-7, with D maybe TRBD1 (5 bases). The CDR3 totals 12 residues. The V end was cut by 7 bases, the J end by 4 bases, with 11 bases between.

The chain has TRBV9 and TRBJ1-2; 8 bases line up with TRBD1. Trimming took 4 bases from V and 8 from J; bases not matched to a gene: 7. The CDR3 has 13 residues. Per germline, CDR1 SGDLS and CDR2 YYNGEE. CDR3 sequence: CASSPTDRDGYTF. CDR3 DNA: TGTGCCAGCAGCCCTACGGACAGGGACGGCTACACCTTC.

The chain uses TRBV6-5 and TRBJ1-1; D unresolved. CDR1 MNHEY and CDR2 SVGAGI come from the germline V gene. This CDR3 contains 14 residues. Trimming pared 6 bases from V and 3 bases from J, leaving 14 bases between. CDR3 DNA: TGTGCCAGCAGCCGCCGGCGGGGAGACACTGAAGCTTTCTTT. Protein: CASSRRRGDTEAFF.

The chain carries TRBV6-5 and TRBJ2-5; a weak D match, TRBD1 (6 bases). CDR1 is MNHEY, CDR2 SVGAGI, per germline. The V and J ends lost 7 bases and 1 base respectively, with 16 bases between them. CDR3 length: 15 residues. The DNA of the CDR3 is TGTGCCAGCACGGGAAGCAGGGGCCTCCAAGAGACCCAGTACTTC. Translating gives CASTGSRGLQETQYF.

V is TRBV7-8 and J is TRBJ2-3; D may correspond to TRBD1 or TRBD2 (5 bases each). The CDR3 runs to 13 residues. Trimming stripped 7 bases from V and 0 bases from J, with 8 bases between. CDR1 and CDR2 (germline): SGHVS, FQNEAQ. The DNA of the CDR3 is TGTGCCAGCACCGGGACCAGCACAGATACGCAGTATTTT. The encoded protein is CASTGTSTDTQYF.

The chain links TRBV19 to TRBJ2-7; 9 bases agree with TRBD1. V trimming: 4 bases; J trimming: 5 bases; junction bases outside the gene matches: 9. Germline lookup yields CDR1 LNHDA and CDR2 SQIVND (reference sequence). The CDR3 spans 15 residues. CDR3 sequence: CASSTDRGKYNEQYF. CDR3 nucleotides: TGTGCCAGTAGTACCGACAGGGGGAAATACAACGAGCAGTACTTC.

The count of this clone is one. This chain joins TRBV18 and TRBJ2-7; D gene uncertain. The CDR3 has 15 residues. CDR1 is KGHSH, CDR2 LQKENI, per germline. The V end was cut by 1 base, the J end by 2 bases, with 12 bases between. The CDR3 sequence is CASSPQATNTYEQYF. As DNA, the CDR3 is TGTGCCAGCTCACCACAGGCGACAAACACCTACGAGCAGTACTTC.

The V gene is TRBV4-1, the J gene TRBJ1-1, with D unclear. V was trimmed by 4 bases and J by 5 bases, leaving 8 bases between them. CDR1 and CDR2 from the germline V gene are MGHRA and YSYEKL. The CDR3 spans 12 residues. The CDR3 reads CASSLTRTEAFF. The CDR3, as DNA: TGCGCCAGCAGCCTAACTCGAACTGAAGCTTTCTTT.

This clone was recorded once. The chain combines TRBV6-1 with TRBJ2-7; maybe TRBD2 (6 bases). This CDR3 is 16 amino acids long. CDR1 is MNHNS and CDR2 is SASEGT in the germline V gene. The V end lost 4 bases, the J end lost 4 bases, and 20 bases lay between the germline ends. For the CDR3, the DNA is TGTGCCAGCAGTGGAAATTGGGCGGGAACGATTTACGAGCAGTACGTC. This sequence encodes CASSGNWAGTIYEQYV.

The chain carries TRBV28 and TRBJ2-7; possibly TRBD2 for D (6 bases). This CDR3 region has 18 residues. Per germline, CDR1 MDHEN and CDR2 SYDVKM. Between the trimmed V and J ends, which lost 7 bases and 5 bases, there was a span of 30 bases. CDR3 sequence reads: CASTPALSDFLGGDEQYF. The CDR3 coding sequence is TGTGCCAGCACCCCGGCCCTATCCGACTTTTTAGGAGGGGACGAGCAGTACTTC.

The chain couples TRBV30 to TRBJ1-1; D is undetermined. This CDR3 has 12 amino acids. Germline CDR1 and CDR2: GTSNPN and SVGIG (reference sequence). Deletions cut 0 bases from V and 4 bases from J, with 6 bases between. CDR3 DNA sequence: TGTGCCTGGAGTGTAACGGGCACTGAAGCTTTCTTT. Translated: CAWSVTGTEAFF.

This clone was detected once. The CDR3 DNA reads as TGTGCCAGCAGTGAAATATTCGGACAGGGTGCGTTCCTCTATGGCTACACCTTC. Its protein product is CASSEIFGQGAFLYGYTF. The gene calls are TRBV2 and TRBJ1-2, with TRBD1 matching over 8 bases. Germline V gene sequence: CDR1 SNHLY, CDR2 FYNNEI. With V trimmed by 2 bases and J by 4 bases, 15 bases remained unmatched. The CDR3 is 18 amino acids.

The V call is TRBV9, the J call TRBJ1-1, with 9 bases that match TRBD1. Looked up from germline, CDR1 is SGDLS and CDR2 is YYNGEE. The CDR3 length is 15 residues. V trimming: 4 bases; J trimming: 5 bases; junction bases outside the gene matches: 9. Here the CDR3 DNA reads TGTGCCAGCAGCTCTCCCAACAGGGGGCATACTGAAGCTTTCTTT. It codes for CASSSPNRGHTEAFF.

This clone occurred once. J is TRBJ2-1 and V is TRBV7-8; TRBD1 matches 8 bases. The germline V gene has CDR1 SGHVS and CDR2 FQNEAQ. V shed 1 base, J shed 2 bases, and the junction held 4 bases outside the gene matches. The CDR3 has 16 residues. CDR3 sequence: CASSLVGDRPYNEQFF. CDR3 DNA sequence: TGTGCCAGCAGCTTAGTGGGGGACAGGCCCTACAATGAGCAGTTCTTC.

The CDR3 sequence: CASSPGFNYGYTF. The CDR3 nucleotides read TGTGCCAGCAGTCCAGGGTTTAACTATGGCTACACCTTC. V gene TRBV12-3 or TRBV12-4 combines with J gene TRBJ1-2, with D maybe TRBD1 (5 bases). V lost 5 bases and J 1 base, leaving 8 bases between the germline ends. This CDR3 is 13 amino acids long.

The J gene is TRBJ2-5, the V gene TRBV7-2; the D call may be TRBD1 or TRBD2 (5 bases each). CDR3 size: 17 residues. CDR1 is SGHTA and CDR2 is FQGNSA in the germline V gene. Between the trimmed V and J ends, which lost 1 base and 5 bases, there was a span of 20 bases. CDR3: CASSLGGSGRSRETQYF. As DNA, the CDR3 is TGTGCCAGCAGCTTAGGGGGGTCGGGACGCTCTCGGGAGACCCAGTACTTC.